The clone carrying this T cell receptor (beta chain) has a handful of counts. The CDR3 runs to 15 residues. Germline V gene sequence: CDR1 MNHEY, CDR2 SMNVEV (reference sequence). Trimming took 4 bases from V and 3 from J, leaving 12 bases between them. Original processing notes: Cell counts per sample came from amplifying reference gene primers. This table comes from immunoSEQ multiplex PCR, and its TCRdb copy is limited to in-frame clones, with some not included. V, J and clone size are taken as reported in that table, and D and trimming were inferred from the DNA itself. The sample contains about 240,000 clones, about 85% of which appear only once. The data are from a study of blood T cell repertoires in COVID-19. Study information: The United States, Italy and Spain were the sources of the acute and convalescent COVID-19 samples. PBMCs, B-cell-depleted T cells, or T cells were the source of the cDNA or gDNA that made up the material.

This chain connects TRBV27 to TRBJ2-2; D is perhaps TRBD2 (5 bases). This sequence was found in a man between 25 and 39 years old who had recovered from COVID-19. Sequences were obtained from peripheral blood. The CDR3: CASSWAGVDTGELFF. The CDR3 region has the DNA TGTGCCAGCAGTTGGGCCGGGGTGGACACCGGGGAGCTGTTTTTT.